This T cell receptor (beta chain) is from a study of shared clonotypes between healthy human individuals. Between the trimmed V and J ends, which lost 4 bases and 0 bases, there was a span of 10 bases. The germline V gene has CDR1 SGHNT and CDR2 YYREEE (reference sequence). This CDR3 is built from 15 residues. The table came from immunoSEQ multiplex PCR; TCRdb's copy has only in-frame clones and leaves some out. The sample comprises millions of clones, over 85% of which are singletons, and about 0.13% rests with the top ten. This clone showed up just once. Everyone who donated was a Caucasian adult who lived in Nashville, Tennessee.

Sequenced: naive CD4+ T cells sorted from blood. Subset defined: CD45RA+ positively selected. The TCR was taken from a man aged 18 to 30 in good health. The chain employs TRBV5-4 and TRBJ1-4, with D unresolved. CDR3 sequence reads: CASSKNRATNEKLFF. CDR3 DNA sequence: TGTGCCAGCAGCAAAAACAGAGCAACTAATGAAAAACTGTTTTTT. Filled out from reference TRBV5-4 and TRBJ1-4, the complete variable domain reads ETGVTQSPTHLIKTRGQQVTLRCSSQSGHNTVSWYQQALGQGPQFIFQYYREEENGRGNFPPRFSGLQFPNYSSELNVNALELDDSALYLCASSKNRATNEKLFFGSGTQLSVL.